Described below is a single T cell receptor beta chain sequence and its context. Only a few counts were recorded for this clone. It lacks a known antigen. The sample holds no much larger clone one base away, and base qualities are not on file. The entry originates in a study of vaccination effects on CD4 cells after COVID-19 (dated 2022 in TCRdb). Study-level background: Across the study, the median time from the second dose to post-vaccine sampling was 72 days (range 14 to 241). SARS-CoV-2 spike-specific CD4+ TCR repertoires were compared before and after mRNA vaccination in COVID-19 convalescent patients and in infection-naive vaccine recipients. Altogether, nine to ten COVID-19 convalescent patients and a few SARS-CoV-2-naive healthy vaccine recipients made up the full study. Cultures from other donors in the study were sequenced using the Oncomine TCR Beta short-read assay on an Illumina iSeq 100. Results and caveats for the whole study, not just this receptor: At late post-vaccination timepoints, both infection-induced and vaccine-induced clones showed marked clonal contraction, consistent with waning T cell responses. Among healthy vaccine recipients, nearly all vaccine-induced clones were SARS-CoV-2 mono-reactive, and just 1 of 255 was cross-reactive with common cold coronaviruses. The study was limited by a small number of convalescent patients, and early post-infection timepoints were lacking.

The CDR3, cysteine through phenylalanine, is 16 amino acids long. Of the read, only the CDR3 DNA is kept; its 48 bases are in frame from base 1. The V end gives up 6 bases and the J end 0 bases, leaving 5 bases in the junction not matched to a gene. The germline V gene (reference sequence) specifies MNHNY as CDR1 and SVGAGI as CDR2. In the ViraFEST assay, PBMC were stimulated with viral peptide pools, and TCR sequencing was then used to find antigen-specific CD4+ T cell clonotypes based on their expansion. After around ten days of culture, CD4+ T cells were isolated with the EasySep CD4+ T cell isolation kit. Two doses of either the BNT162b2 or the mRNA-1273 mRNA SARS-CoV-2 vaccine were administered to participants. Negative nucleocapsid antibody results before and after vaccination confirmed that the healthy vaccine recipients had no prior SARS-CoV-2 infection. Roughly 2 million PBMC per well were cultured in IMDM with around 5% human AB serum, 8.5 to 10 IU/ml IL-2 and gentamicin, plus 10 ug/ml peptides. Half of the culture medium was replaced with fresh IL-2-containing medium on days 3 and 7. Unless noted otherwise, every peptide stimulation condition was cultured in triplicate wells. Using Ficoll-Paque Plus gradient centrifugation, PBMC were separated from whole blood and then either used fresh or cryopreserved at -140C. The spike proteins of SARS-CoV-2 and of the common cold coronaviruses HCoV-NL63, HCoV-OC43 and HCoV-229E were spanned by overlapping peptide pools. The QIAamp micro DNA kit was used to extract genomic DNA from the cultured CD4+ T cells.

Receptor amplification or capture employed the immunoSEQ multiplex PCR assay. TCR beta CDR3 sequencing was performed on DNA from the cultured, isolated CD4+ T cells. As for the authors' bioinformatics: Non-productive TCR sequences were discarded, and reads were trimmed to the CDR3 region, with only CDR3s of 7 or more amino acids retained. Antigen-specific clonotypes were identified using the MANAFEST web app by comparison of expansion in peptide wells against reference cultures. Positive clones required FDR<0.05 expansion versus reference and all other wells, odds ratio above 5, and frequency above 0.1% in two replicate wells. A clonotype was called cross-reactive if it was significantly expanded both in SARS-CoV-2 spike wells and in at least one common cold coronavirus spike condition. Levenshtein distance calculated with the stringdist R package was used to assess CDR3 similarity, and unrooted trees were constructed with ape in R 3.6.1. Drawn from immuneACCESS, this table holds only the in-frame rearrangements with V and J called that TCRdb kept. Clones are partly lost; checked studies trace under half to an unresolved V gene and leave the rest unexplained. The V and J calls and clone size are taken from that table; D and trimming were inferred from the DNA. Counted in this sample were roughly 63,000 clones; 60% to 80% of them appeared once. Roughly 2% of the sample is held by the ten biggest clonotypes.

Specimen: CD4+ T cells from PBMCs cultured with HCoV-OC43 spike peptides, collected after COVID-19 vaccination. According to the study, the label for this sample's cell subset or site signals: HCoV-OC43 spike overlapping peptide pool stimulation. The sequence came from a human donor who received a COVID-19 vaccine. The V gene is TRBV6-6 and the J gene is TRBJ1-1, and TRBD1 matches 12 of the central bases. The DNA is TGTGCCAGCAGGGGACAGGGGGCTAGGATGAACACTGAAGCTTTCTTT. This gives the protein CASRGQGARMNTEAFF.